This T cell receptor beta chain originates from a study of blood T cell repertoires in COVID-19. Background on the study: COVID-19 samples from acute and convalescent phases originated in the United States, Italy and Spain. T cells, B-cell-depleted T cells, or PBMCs provided the cDNA or gDNA that served as material.

CDR3 size: 14 residues. CDR1 and CDR2 (germline): SGHAT, FQNNGV. V lost 4 bases and J lost 2, with 8 bases in between. Authors' methods: Nucleated cell counts were estimated from reference gene primer amplification. Assay used: immunoSEQ multiplex PCR; TCRdb lists only in-frame clones, some missing. V and J calls and clone size are copied from that table; D and trimming were computed from the DNA. The sample lists about 230,000 clones, approximately 82% seen once, with about 2.1% in the top ten. The chain has TRBV11-2 and TRBJ2-2; D gene unclear. The clonotype was recovered from a man aged 40-49 years who had recovered from COVID-19. The sequenced material came from peripheral blood. The CDR3 is CASSSRPNTGELFF. The CDR3 nucleotides read TGTGCCAGCAGCTCTAGGCCCAACACCGGGGAGCTGTTTTTT.